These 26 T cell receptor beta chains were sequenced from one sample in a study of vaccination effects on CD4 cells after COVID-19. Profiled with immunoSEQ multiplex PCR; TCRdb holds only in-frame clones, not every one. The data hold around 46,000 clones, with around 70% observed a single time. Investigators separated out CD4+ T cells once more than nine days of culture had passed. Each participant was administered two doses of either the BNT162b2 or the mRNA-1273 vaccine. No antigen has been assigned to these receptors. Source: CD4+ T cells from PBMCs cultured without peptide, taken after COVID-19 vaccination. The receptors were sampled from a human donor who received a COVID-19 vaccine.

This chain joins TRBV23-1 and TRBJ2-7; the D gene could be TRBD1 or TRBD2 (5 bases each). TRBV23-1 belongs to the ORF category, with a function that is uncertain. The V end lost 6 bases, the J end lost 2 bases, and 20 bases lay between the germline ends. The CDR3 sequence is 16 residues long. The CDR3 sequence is CASSPKAEGQTYEQYF. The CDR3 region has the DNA TGCGCCAGCAGCCCAAAGGCAGAGGGGCAAACCTACGAGCAGTACTTC.

CDR3 DNA: TGTGCCATCAGTCCCGGGACTAGCGGGGGCCGCACAGATACGCAGTATTTT. Protein product: CAISPGTSGGRTDTQYF. V is TRBV10-3 and J is TRBJ2-3; 14 positions match TRBD2. The CDR3 sequence is 17 residues long. V dropped 5 bases and J dropped 1; count of bases not matched to a gene: 5. The germline V gene encodes CDR1 ENHRY and CDR2 SYGVKD.

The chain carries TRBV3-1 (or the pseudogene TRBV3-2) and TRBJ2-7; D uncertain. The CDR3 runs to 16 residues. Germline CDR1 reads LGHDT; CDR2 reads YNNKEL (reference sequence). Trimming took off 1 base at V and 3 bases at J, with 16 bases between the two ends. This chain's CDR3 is CASSQVGSLNFYEQYF. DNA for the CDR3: TGTGCCAGCAGCCAAGTGGGCAGCCTAAACTTCTACGAGCAGTACTTC.

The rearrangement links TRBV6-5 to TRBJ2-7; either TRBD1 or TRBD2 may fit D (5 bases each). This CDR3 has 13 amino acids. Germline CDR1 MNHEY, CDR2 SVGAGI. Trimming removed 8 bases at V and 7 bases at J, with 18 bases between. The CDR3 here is CASWDGPINEQYF. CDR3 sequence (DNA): TGTGCCAGCTGGGACGGGCCCATTAATGAGCAGTACTTC.

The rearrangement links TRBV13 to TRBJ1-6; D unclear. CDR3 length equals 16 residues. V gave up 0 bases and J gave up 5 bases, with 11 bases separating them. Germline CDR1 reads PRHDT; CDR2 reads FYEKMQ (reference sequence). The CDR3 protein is CASSLGGWVNNSPLHF. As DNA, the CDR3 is TGTGCCAGCAGCTTAGGGGGTTGGGTAAATAATTCACCCCTCCACTTT.

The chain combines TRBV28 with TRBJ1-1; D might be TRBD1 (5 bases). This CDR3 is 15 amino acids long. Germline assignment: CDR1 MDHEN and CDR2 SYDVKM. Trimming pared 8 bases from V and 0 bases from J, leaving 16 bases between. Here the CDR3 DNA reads TGTGCCAGCCAGGCGGGGGGACTGATGAACACTGAAGCTTTCTTT. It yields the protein CASQAGGLMNTEAFF.

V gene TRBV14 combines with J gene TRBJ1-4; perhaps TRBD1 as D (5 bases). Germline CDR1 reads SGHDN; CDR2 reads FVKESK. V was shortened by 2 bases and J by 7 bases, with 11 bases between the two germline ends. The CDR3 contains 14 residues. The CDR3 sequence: CASSQNYGGEKLFF. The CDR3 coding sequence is TGTGCCAGCAGCCAAAATTACGGGGGTGAAAAACTGTTTTTT.

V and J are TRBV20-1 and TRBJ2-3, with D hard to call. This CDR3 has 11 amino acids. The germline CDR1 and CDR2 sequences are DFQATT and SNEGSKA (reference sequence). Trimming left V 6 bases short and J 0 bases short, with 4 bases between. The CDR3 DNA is TGCAGTGCGTCAAGCACAGATACGCAGTATTTT. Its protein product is CSASSTDTQYF.

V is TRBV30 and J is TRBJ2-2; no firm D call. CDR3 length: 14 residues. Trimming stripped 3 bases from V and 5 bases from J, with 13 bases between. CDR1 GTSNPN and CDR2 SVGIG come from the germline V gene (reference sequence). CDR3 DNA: TGTGCCTGGAGACGGCTGGATCCGACCGGGGAGCTGTTTTTT. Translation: CAWRRLDPTGELFF. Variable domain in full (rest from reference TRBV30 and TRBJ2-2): SQTIHQWPATLVQPVGSPLSLECTVEGTSNPNLYWYRQAAGRGLQLLFYSVGIGQISSEVPQNLSASRPQDRQFILSSKKLLLSDSGFYLCAWRRLDPTGELFFGEGSRLTVL.

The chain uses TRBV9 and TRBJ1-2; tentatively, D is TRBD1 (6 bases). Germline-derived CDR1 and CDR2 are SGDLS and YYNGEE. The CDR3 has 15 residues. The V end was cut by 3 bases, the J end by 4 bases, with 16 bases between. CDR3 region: CASSGDQGFLYGYTF. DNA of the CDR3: TGTGCCAGCAGCGGAGACCAGGGGTTCCTCTATGGCTACACCTTC.

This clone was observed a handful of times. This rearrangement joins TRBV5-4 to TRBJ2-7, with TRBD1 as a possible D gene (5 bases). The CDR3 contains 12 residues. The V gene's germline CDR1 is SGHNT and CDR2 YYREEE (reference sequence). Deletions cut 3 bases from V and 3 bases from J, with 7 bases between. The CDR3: CASSSDNYEQYF. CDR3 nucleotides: TGTGCCAGCAGCTCGGACAACTACGAGCAGTACTTC.

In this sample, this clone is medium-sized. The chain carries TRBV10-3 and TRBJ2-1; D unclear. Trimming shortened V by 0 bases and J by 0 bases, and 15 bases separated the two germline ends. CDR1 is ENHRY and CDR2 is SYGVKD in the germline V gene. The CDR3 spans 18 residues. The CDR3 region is CAISESMNKAVSYNEQFF. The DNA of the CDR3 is TGTGCCATCAGTGAGTCGATGAATAAGGCGGTCTCCTACAATGAGCAGTTCTTC.

CDR3 loop: CASSFSSQDTQYF. The CDR3 DNA reads TGCGCCAGCAGCTTCTCCTCTCAAGATACGCAGTATTTT. The chain has TRBV5-1 and TRBJ2-3; no definite D call. Germline-derived CDR1 and CDR2 are SGHRS and YFSETQ. Trimming cost V 2 bases and J 5 bases, with 9 bases left between them. This CDR3 spans 13 amino acids.

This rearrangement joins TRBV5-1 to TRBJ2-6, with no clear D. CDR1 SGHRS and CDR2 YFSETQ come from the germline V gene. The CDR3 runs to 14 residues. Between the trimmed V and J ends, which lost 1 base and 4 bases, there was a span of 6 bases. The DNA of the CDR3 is TGCGCCAGCAGCTTGAACACCGGGGCCAACGTCCTGACTTTC. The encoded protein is CASSLNTGANVLTF.

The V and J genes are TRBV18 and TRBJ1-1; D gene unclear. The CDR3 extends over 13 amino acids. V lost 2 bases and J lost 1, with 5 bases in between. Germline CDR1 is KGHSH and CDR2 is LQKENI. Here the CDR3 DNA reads TGTGCCAGCTCACCAGTACAGAACACTGAAGCTTTCTTT. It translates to CASSPVQNTEAFF.

CDR3: CASTSGTGREKLFF. CDR3 nucleotides: TGTGCCAGTACCTCCGGGACAGGGAGAGAAAAACTGTTTTTT. This chain uses TRBV19 with TRBJ1-4, with TRBD1 matching 9 bases. V was pared by 7 bases and J by 8 bases, with 8 bases of the junction left unmatched. The CDR3 loop spans 14 amino acids. The V gene's germline CDR1 is LNHDA and CDR2 SQIVND (reference sequence). The full variable domain, in which reference TRBV19 and TRBJ1-4 provide the parts outside the CDR3, is DGGITQSPKYLFRKEGQNVTLSCEQNLNHDAMYWYRQDPGQGLRLIYYSQIVNDFQKGDIAEGYSVSREKKESFPLTVTSAQKNPTAFYLCASTSGTGREKLFFGSGTQLSVL.

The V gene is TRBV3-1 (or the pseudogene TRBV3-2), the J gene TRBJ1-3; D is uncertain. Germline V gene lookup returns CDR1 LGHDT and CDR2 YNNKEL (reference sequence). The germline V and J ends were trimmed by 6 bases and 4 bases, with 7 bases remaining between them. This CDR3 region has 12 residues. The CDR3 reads CASSGSGNTIYF. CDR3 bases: TGTGCCAGCAGTGGGTCAGGAAACACCATATATTTT.

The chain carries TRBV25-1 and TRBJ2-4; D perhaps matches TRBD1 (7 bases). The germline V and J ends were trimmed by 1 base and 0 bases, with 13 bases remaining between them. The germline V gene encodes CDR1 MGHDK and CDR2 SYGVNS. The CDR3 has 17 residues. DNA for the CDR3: TGTGCCAGCAGTGAATCGGGCAGGGGGGTAGCCAAAAACATTCAGTACTTC. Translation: CASSESGRGVAKNIQYF.

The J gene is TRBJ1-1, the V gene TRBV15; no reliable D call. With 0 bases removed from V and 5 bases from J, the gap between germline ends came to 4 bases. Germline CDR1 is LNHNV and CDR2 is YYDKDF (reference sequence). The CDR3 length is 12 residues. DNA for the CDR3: TGTGCCACCAGCAGAGATGTGACTGAAGCTTTCTTT. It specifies CATSRDVTEAFF.

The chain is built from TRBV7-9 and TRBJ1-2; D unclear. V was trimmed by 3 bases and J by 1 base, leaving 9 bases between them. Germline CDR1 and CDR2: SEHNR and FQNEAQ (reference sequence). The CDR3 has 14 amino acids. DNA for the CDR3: TGTGCCAGCAGCTTCCTCGCAGTTAACTATGGCTACACCTTC. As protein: CASSFLAVNYGYTF.

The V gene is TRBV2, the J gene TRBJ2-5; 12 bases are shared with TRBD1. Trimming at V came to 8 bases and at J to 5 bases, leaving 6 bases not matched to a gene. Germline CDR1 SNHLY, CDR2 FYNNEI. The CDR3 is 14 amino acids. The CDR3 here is CASEGTGGTETQYF. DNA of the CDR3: TGTGCCAGCGAAGGGACAGGGGGCACGGAGACCCAGTACTTC.

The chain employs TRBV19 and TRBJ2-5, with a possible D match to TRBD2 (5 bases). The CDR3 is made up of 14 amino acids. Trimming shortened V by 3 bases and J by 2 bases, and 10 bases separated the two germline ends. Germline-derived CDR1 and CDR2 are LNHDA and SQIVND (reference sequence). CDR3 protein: CASSISTGQETQYF. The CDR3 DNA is TGTGCCAGTAGTATTTCGACGGGGCAAGAGACCCAGTACTTC.

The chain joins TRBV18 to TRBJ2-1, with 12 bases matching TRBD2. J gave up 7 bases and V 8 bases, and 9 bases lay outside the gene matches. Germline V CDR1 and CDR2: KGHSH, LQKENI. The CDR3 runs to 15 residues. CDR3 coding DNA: TGTGCCAGCGCACAGTCTAGCGGGAGGGGAAATGAGCAGTTCTTC. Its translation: CASAQSSGRGNEQFF. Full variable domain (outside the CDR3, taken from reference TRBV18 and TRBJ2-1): NAGVMQNPRHLVRRRGQEARLRCSPMKGHSHVYWYRQLPEEGLKFMVYLQKENIIDESGMPKERFSAEFPKEGPSILRIQQVVRGDSAAYFCASAQSSGRGNEQFFGPGTRLTVL.

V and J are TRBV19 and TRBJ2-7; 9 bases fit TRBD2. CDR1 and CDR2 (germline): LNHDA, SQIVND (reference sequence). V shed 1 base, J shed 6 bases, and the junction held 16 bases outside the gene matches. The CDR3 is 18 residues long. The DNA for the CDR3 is TGTGCCAGTAGTATAGGGGGGGTTCTAGCGGGAATCGACTCCGAGCAGTACTTC. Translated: CASSIGGVLAGIDSEQYF. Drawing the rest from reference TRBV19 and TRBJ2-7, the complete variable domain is DGGITQSPKYLFRKEGQNVTLSCEQNLNHDAMYWYRQDPGQGLRLIYYSQIVNDFQKGDIAEGYSVSREKKESFPLTVTSAQKNPTAFYLCASSIGGVLAGIDSEQYFGPGTRLTVT.

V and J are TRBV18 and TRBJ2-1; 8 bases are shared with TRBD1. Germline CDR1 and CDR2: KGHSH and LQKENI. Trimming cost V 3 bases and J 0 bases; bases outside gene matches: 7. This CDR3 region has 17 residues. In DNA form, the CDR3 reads TGTGCCAGCTCACCCTCTACAGGGGGAAGCTCCTACAATGAGCAGTTCTTC. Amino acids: CASSPSTGGSSYNEQFF.

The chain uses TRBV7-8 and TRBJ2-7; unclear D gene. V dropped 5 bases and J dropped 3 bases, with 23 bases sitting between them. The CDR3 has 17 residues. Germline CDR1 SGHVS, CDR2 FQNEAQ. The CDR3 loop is CASSERGRPGVSYEQYF. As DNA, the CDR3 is TGTGCCAGCAGCGAAAGAGGCAGACCTGGGGTTAGCTACGAGCAGTACTTC.